A single sample is the source of the 20 T cell receptor beta chains below, sequenced in a study of blood T cell repertoires in COVID-19. Generated by immunoSEQ multiplex PCR, the TCRdb table keeps only in-frame clones and is missing some. The repertoire consists of 150,000 to 200,000 clones, with under 90% occurring once and the leading ten covering around 19%. The sequenced sample consisted of peripheral blood. All receptors derive from a woman aged 80 or over with acute or convalescent COVID-19.

The chain couples TRBV27 to TRBJ2-2; 11 bases are a match to TRBD1. Losses at the gene ends were 5 bases for V and 3 bases for J; bases not matched to a gene: 5. The CDR3 totals 16 residues. Germline loops: CDR1 MNHEY, CDR2 SMNVEV (reference sequence). The CDR3 coding sequence is TGTGCCAGCAGTACGGACAGGGGGCGTTACACCGGGGAGCTGTTTTTT. Translated: CASSTDRGRYTGELFF.

The chain recombines TRBV28 with TRBJ2-3; 11 bases match TRBD2. Germline V lookup: CDR1 MDHEN, CDR2 SYDVKM. The V gene end was trimmed by 3 bases and the J gene end by 3 bases; junction bases not matched to a gene: 11. CDR3 length: 18 amino acids. The CDR3 here is CASSLDFEASGRTDTQYF. For the CDR3, the DNA is TGTGCCAGCAGTTTGGATTTTGAGGCTAGCGGGAGGACAGATACGCAGTATTTT.

The chain combines TRBV3-1 (or the pseudogene TRBV3-2) with TRBJ1-2; D unclear. In germline, CDR1 is LGHDT, CDR2 YNNKEL (reference sequence). The CDR3 has 14 amino acids. V gave up 4 bases and J gave up 6 bases, with 15 bases separating them. CDR3: CASSRDRGGHGYTF. The CDR3 nucleotides are TGTGCCAGCAGCCGCGATCGAGGAGGCCATGGCTACACCTTC.

The chain combines TRBV4-1 with TRBJ1-3, with 8 bases matching TRBD1. The germline CDR1 and CDR2 sequences are MGHRA and YSYEKL. V lost 4 bases to trimming and J lost 2 bases; unmatched junction nucleotides: 4. CDR3 size: 15 residues. CDR3 sequence: CASSREDRAGNTIYF. For the CDR3, the DNA is TGCGCCAGCAGCCGGGAGGACAGGGCTGGAAACACCATATATTTT.

This clone showed up just once. The chain employs TRBV19 and TRBJ1-3, with D uncertain. Germline values: CDR1 LNHDA, CDR2 SQIVND (reference sequence). The CDR3 spans 14 residues. Trimming removed 7 bases from V and 0 bases from J, with 10 bases in between. In DNA form, the CDR3 reads TGTGCCAGTATGGGGAGCTACTCTGGAAACACCATATATTTT. It is translated as CASMGSYSGNTIYF.

This clone appeared a few times. The CDR3 sequence is CASSPTSGSYEQYF. CDR3 in DNA: TGCGCCAGCAGCCCGACTAGCGGATCCTACGAGCAGTACTTC. The chain carries TRBV5-1 and TRBJ2-7; 9 bases are shared with TRBD2. Germline V gives CDR1 SGHRS, CDR2 YFSETQ. V gave up 4 bases and J gave up 1 base; unmatched junction bases: 3. The length of the CDR3 is 14 residues.

This chain joins TRBV3-1 (or the pseudogene TRBV3-2) and TRBJ2-1; D ambiguous. This CDR3 comprises 16 residues. The germline V and J ends were trimmed by 1 base and 3 bases, with 13 bases remaining between them. The germline CDR1 and CDR2 sequences are LGHDT and YNNKEL (reference sequence). DNA for the CDR3: TGTGCCAGCAGCCAAGCGTCCCGCGGTAACTACAATGAGCAGTTCTTC. This translates into CASSQASRGNYNEQFF.

The V gene is TRBV10-3, the J gene TRBJ2-3; a possible D gene is TRBD2 (5 bases). This CDR3 comprises 16 residues. The germline V gene encodes CDR1 ENHRY and CDR2 SYGVKD. Trimming removed 1 base at V and 6 bases at J, with 17 bases between. DNA of the CDR3: TGTGCCATCAGTGAGTTCGCGGGCACAAGTCGCGATACGCAGTATTTT. As protein: CAISEFAGTSRDTQYF.

This chain links TRBV7-9 with TRBJ2-5; 9 positions match TRBD2. The J segment lost 4 bases and the V segment lost 4 bases, leaving 7 bases of the junction unmatched. The V gene's germline CDR1 is SEHNR and CDR2 FQNEAQ (reference sequence). The length of the CDR3 is 15 residues. CDR3 sequence reads: CASSSLAGAAETQYF. CDR3 nucleotide sequence: TGTGCCAGCAGCTCCTTAGCGGGAGCCGCAGAGACCCAGTACTTC.

About this clone itself: A junction boundary mismatches the germline segment, possibly from a read error. The chain uses TRBV6-5 and TRBJ2-4, with D possibly matching TRBD1 (6 bases). Germline lookup yields CDR1 MNHEY and CDR2 SVGAGI. CDR3 length: 14 amino acids. The DNA of the CDR3 is TGTGCCAGCAGTCAACAGGGACCCAAAGACATTCAGTACTTC. Its translation: CASSQQGPKDIQYF.

The sample holds a few counts of this clone. This rearrangement joins TRBV5-3 to TRBJ2-1, with TRBD2 identical over 11 bases. TRBV5-3 counts as an open reading frame of uncertain function. The CDR3 length is 20 residues. Germline trimming cut 2 bases from V and 9 bases from J; bases unmatched to any gene: 22. CDR3 DNA: TGTGCCAGAAGCTTCGTTTTCCTTTATGTACTTAGCGGGAGGGCCGTTGAGCAGTTCTTC. This translates into CARSFVFLYVLSGRAVEQFF.

The gene calls are TRBV5-6 and TRBJ1-4, with a possible D match to TRBD1 (5 bases). Germline-derived CDR1 and CDR2 are SGHDT and YYEEEE. The CDR3 has 14 amino acids. V was clipped by 2 bases and J by 8 bases, with 13 bases between them. DNA for the CDR3: TGTGCCAGCAGCTTTTCACAGGTTCGGGAAAAACTGTTTTTT. Protein sequence: CASSFSQVREKLFF. The full variable domain, rest sourced from reference TRBV5-6 and TRBJ1-4, is DAGVTQSPTHLIKTRGQQVTLRCSPKSGHDTVSWYQQALGQGPQFIFQYYEEEERQRGNFPDRFSGHQFPNYSSELNVNALLLGDSALYLCASSFSQVREKLFFGSGTQLSVL.

In regard to this clone: An end of the junction differs from the germline gene, which may be a read error. V usage is TRBV7-6 and J usage is TRBJ2-7; no clear D gene. This CDR3 is 16 amino acids long. Germline loops: CDR1 SGHVS, CDR2 FNYEAQ. Here the CDR3 reads CASSLALTAPSYEQCF. The CDR3 DNA is TGTGCCAGCAGCTTAGCGCTTACAGCACCCTCCTACGAGCAGTGCTTC.

This chain uses TRBV7-9 with TRBJ2-7; D may be TRBD1 (6 bases). The ends were cut back, 5 bases at V and 3 bases at J, with 14 bases in the middle. CDR1 and CDR2 from the germline V gene are SEHNR and FQNEAQ (reference sequence). The CDR3 is made up of 14 amino acids. Here the CDR3 reads CASSQGSGFYEQYF. The CDR3 DNA reads TGTGCCAGCAGCCAGGGGTCAGGCTTCTACGAGCAGTACTTC.

The V and J genes are TRBV20-1 and TRBJ2-1, with TRBD1 identical over 7 bases. The J segment lost 6 bases and the V segment lost 3 bases, leaving 5 bases of the junction unmatched. The germline CDR1 and CDR2 sequences are DFQATT and SNEGSKA (reference sequence). There are 13 residues in the CDR3. The CDR3 coding sequence is TGCAGTGCTAGTCGGCAGGGGGTCAATGAGCAGTTCTTC. It translates to CSASRQGVNEQFF.

The rearrangement links TRBV5-1 to TRBJ2-4, with D possibly being TRBD2 (6 bases). The germline V gene encodes CDR1 SGHRS and CDR2 YFSETQ. The CDR3 spans 15 residues. Trimming removed 2 bases at V and 8 bases at J, with 17 bases between. In DNA, the CDR3 is TGCGCCAGCAGCTTAGAACAACCACTAGCTGACATTCAGTACTTC. As protein: CASSLEQPLADIQYF.

This clone was found once. The chain couples TRBV6-5 to TRBJ1-1; a weak D match, TRBD1 (6 bases). The V gene's germline CDR1 is MNHEY and CDR2 SVGAGI. V was trimmed by 6 bases and J by 5 bases, leaving 19 bases between them. The CDR3 length is 15 residues. CDR3: CASRGLQGGSTEAFF. The CDR3 coding sequence is TGTGCCAGCAGAGGCTTACAGGGAGGGAGTACTGAAGCTTTCTTT.

The sample holds a few counts of this clone. The chain is built from TRBV19 and TRBJ2-7; 8 nucleotides align to TRBD2. This CDR3 comprises 17 residues. The trim removed 4 bases at V and 2 bases at J, leaving 13 bases unmatched. CDR1 and CDR2 from the germline V gene are LNHDA and SQIVND (reference sequence). The chain's CDR3 is CASSTSSAGRGTYEQYF. In DNA form, the CDR3 reads TGTGCCAGTAGTACCTCTTCCGCCGGGAGGGGAACCTACGAGCAGTACTTC. Using reference TRBV19 and TRBJ2-7 for the parts outside the CDR3, the full variable domain is DGGITQSPKYLFRKEGQNVTLSCEQNLNHDAMYWYRQDPGQGLRLIYYSQIVNDFQKGDIAEGYSVSREKKESFPLTVTSAQKNPTAFYLCASSTSSAGRGTYEQYFGPGTRLTVT.

The chain couples TRBV4-1 to TRBJ2-5; 7 bases align to TRBD1. Unmatched junction bases numbered 13, after V lost 3 bases and J lost 6 bases. This CDR3 has 16 amino acids. Looked up from germline, CDR1 is MGHRA and CDR2 is YSYEKL. CDR3 DNA: TGCGCCAGCAGCCAGGGCCTATCGAGACAGGGACAGACCCAGTACTTC. This encodes CASSQGLSRQGQTQYF.

The gene calls are TRBV6-5 and TRBJ1-2; tentative D call: TRBD1 (6 bases). The V end lost 6 bases, the J end lost 0 bases, and 8 bases lay between the germline ends. The CDR3 is made up of 13 amino acids. Germline values: CDR1 MNHEY, CDR2 SVGAGI. CDR3 nucleotide sequence: TGTGCCAGCAGACAGGGAACTAACTATGGCTACACCTTC. It specifies CASRQGTNYGYTF.